The 10 T cell receptor beta chains listed next were all sequenced from one sample in a study of shared clonotypes between healthy human individuals. TCRdb's copy holds only in-frame clones and misses some; the assay was immunoSEQ multiplex PCR. This table holds 2 million to 2.5 million clones, over 85% found once. Specimen: naive CD4+ T cells from PBMCs. Subset of the sample: CD45RA+ positively selected. Receptor source: a man aged 18-30 years in good health. Some clones in this sample may be carry-over from other donors' samples.

The chain recombines TRBV4-3 with TRBJ2-2; D is unresolved. CDR3 length equals 15 residues. Between the trimmed V and J ends, which lost 5 bases and 7 bases, there was a span of 17 bases. In germline, CDR1 is LGHNA, CDR2 YSLEER. The CDR3 loop is CASSSSPRPSGELFF. CDR3 nucleotides: TGCGCCAGCAGCAGTTCCCCACGGCCCAGCGGGGAGCTGTTTTTT.

This clone was recorded only once. The rearrangement links TRBV28 to TRBJ1-3; D possibly corresponds to TRBD1 (6 bases). Germline V gene lookup returns CDR1 MDHEN and CDR2 SYDVKM. The CDR3 loop spans 15 amino acids. The V end lost 7 bases, the J end lost 0 bases, and 13 bases lay between the germline ends. This CDR3 reads CASNRDWGSGNTIYF. The DNA for the CDR3 is TGTGCCAGCAACAGGGACTGGGGCTCTGGAAACACCATATATTTT.

This chain links TRBV18 with TRBJ2-2, with D perhaps being TRBD1 or TRBD2 (5 bases each). The germline CDR1 and CDR2 sequences are KGHSH and LQKENI. V was trimmed by 0 bases and J by 2 bases, leaving 10 bases between them. The CDR3 is 16 amino acids. The CDR3 reads CASSPPRGSNTGELFF. CDR3 coding DNA: TGTGCCAGCTCACCACCGAGGGGATCTAACACCGGGGAGCTGTTTTTT.

The chain joins TRBV7-2 to TRBJ2-7, with 11 nucleotides matching TRBD2. Germline trimming cut 6 bases from V and 5 bases from J; bases unmatched to any gene: 6. This CDR3 is built from 14 residues. Germline V CDR1 and CDR2: SGHTA, FQGNSA. CDR3 sequence: CASSYTSGSHEQYF. For the CDR3, the DNA is TGTGCCAGCAGTTACACTAGCGGGAGCCACGAGCAGTACTTC.

This clone is a singleton in its sample. The rearrangement uses TRBV20-1 and TRBJ2-1; D is ambiguous. Germline assignment: CDR1 DFQATT and CDR2 SNEGSKA (reference sequence). V lost 6 bases to trimming and J lost 5 bases, with 5 bases between them. CDR3 size: 10 residues. CDR3 DNA sequence: TGCAGTGCGGCGGACAATGAGCAGTTCTTC. It translates to CSAADNEQFF.

The count of this clone is one. This chain links TRBV11-3 with TRBJ2-7; D not certain. Trimming left V 1 base short and J 5 bases short, with 3 bases between. The germline V gene encodes CDR1 SGHNT and CDR2 YENEEA. The CDR3 has 11 amino acids. The DNA of the CDR3 is TGTGCCAGCAGCTTAGGGGACGAGCAGTACTTC. Translation gives CASSLGDEQYF.

In its sample, this clone was seen once. The chain carries TRBV7-2 and TRBJ2-4; TRBD1 or TRBD2 may be the D gene (5 bases each). With 5 bases removed from V and 8 bases from J, the gap between germline ends came to 28 bases. The CDR3 spans 18 residues. The V gene's germline CDR1 is SGHTA and CDR2 FQGNSA. The CDR3 here is CASSQRSFPGTRIDIQYF. DNA for the CDR3: TGTGCCAGCAGCCAACGGTCTTTCCCCGGGACCCGCATTGACATTCAGTACTTC. The whole variable domain, filled in from reference TRBV7-2 and TRBJ2-4, reads GAGVSQSPSNKVTEKGKDVELRCDPISGHTALYWYRQSLGQGLEFLIYFQGNSAPDKSGLPSDRFSAERTGGSVSTLTIQRTQQEDSAVYLCASSQRSFPGTRIDIQYFGAGTRLSVL.

This chain connects TRBV19 to TRBJ2-6; no definite D call. Trimming removed 10 bases at V and 0 bases at J, with 10 bases between. The CDR3 is 14 residues long. Germline CDR1 reads LNHDA; CDR2 reads SQIVND (reference sequence). CDR3 nucleotides: TGTGCCACCTACAATCCCTCTGGGGCCAACGTCCTGACTTTC. Translating gives CATYNPSGANVLTF.

V is TRBV18 and J is TRBJ2-7; 8 bases agree with TRBD1. V lost 3 bases, J lost 0 bases, and 4 bases stayed unmatched. Looked up from germline, CDR1 is KGHSH and CDR2 is LQKENI. This CDR3 is 15 amino acids long. Here the CDR3 reads CASSPRTGISYEQYF. The CDR3 DNA sequence: TGTGCCAGCTCACCCAGGACAGGGATCTCCTACGAGCAGTACTTC. Full variable domain (remainder filled in from reference TRBV18 and TRBJ2-7): NAGVMQNPRHLVRRRGQEARLRCSPMKGHSHVYWYRQLPEEGLKFMVYLQKENIIDESGMPKERFSAEFPKEGPSILRIQQVVRGDSAAYFCASSPRTGISYEQYFGPGTRLTVT.

The chain joins TRBV18 to TRBJ1-2; 9 bases align to TRBD1. Losses at the gene ends were 1 base for V and 6 bases for J; bases not matched to a gene: 12. Germline-derived CDR1 and CDR2 are KGHSH and LQKENI. The CDR3 totals 17 residues. The DNA for the CDR3 is TGTGCCAGCTCACCACTGGGACAGGGAGTATCGTTCCATGGCTACACCTTC. Translation gives CASSPLGQGVSFHGYTF.